Below are 20 T cell receptor beta chains sequenced from a single sample in a study of T cell clonality in common variable immunodeficiency. No antigens are known for them. TCRdb's copy holds only in-frame clones and misses some; the assay was immunoSEQ multiplex PCR. Observed in the sample are tens of thousands of clones, none of them singletons. Study outcomes and limitations: Reportedly, TCR beta sequences from common variable immunodeficiency showed fewer deletions and N-nucleotide insertions.

Sequencing input: peripheral blood mononuclear cells. These receptors all stem from a human donor with common variable immunodeficiency.

This clone was seen repeatedly, ten times or more. With the read ending 3 residues before the CDR3 end, the germline J gene is used to fill in that end. The chain joins TRBV7-9 to TRBJ1-5; tentatively, D is TRBD1 (5 bases). Germline V lookup: CDR1 SEHNR, CDR2 FQNEAQ (reference sequence). There are 14 residues in the CDR3. V lost 5 bases and J 4 bases, leaving 12 bases between the germline ends. The DNA read from the CDR3 is TGTGCCAGCAGCCCCGCGGGGGGTAATCAGCCC. It codes for CASSPAGGNQP. The whole CDR3 protein is CASSPAGGNQPQHF. Full variable domain (remainder filled in from reference TRBV7-9 and TRBJ1-5): DTGVSQNPRHKITKRGQNVTFRCDPISEHNRLYWYRQTLGQGPEFLTYFQNEAQLEKSRLLSDRFSAERPKGSFSTLEIQRTEQGDSAMYLCASSPAGGNQPQHFGDGTRLSIL.

This clone came up a few times. The sequenced fragment ends 3 residues before the CDR3 boundary, so the rest is inferred from the germline J gene. The V and J genes are TRBV30 and TRBJ2-2; TRBD2 aligns across 12 bases. The CDR3 loop spans 15 amino acids. In germline, CDR1 is GTSNPN, CDR2 SVGIG (reference sequence). J lost 6 bases, V lost 5 bases, and 7 bases had no gene match. Partial CDR3 DNA: TGTGCCTGGTATAGACTAGCGGGAGTCCCCGGGGAG. The encoded protein is CAWYRLAGVPGE. The entire CDR3 is CAWYRLAGVPGELFF.

Concerning this clone: The read comes to an end 3 residues before the CDR3 does, leaving the germline J gene to fill in the end. This chain joins TRBV18 and TRBJ2-1, with 11 bases fitting TRBD2. CDR3 length: 15 residues. Germline V gene lookup returns CDR1 KGHSH and CDR2 LQKENI. Unmatched junction bases numbered 6, after V lost 3 bases and J lost 8 bases. The CDR3 protein is CASSPPTSGRDEQFF. CDR3 bases read: TGTGCCAGCTCACCGCCCACTAGCGGGAGAGATGAG.

This clone was seen a few times. The DNA ends 3 residues before the CDR3 does, and the rest of the CDR3 is filled in from the germline J gene. This chain uses TRBV6-2 or TRBV6-3 with TRBJ1-5; possible D gene TRBD1, 6 bases. Trimming stripped 6 bases from V and 2 bases from J, with 14 bases between. The germline V gene encodes CDR1 MNHEY and CDR2 SVGEGT. The CDR3 is 15 amino acids. Partial CDR3 DNA: TGTGCCAGCAGACCCAGGGGTTTAGGCAATCAGCCC. Protein sequence: CASRPRGLGNQP. The whole CDR3 protein reads CASRPRGLGNQPQHF.

This clone was found a few times. The read ends 3 residues shy of where the CDR3 ends; the end is completed using the germline J gene. The gene calls are TRBV6-2 or TRBV6-3 and TRBJ2-1, with 11 bases that match TRBD1. Germline CDR1 and CDR2: MNHEY and SVGEGT. V lost 8 bases to trimming and J lost 4 bases; unmatched junction nucleotides: 4. CDR3 length: 14 amino acids. The sequenced CDR3 bases are TGTGCCAGCTCGAGGGACAGGGGGTACAATGAG. It codes for CASSRDRGYNE. The entire CDR3 protein reads CASSRDRGYNEQFF.

This clone has at least ten counts. The CDR3 is cut off 3 residues early in the read; its end comes from the germline J gene. V gene TRBV5-4 combines with J gene TRBJ2-2; TRBD2 matches at 14 bases. From germline, CDR1 is SGHNT and CDR2 YYREEE (reference sequence). Trimming at V came to 4 bases and at J to 7 bases, leaving 3 bases not matched to a gene. The CDR3 runs to 15 residues. CDR3 sequence: CASSRLAGGGGELFF. CDR3 DNA, as far as it was read: TGTGCCAGCAGCCGACTAGCGGGAGGGGGCGGGGAG.

This clone was seen a few times. The read finishes 3 residues shy of the CDR3 end, and the germline J gene is used to complete it. This sequence joins TRBV2 and TRBJ1-5; D is perhaps TRBD1 (5 bases). V shed 7 bases and J shed 0 bases, with 13 bases lying between them. CDR1 is SNHLY, CDR2 FYNNEI, per germline. The CDR3 loop spans 15 amino acids. CDR3 DNA (partial): TGTGCCAGCAAGAGGGGCTTGGATAGCAATCAGCCC. Residues: CASKRGLDSNQP. The complete CDR3 protein is CASKRGLDSNQPQHF. The variable domain in full, with the rest retrieved from reference TRBV2 and TRBJ1-5, is EPEVTQTPSHQVTQMGQEVILRCVPISNHLYFYWYRQILGQKVEFLVSFYNNEISEKSEIFDDQFSVERPDGSNFTLKIRSTKLEDSAMYFCASKRGLDSNQPQHFGDGTRLSIL.

As concerns this clone: The CDR3 end lies 3 residues beyond the end of the read and is filled in from the germline J gene. This chain links TRBV19 with TRBJ2-7; 11 positions match TRBD1. This CDR3 has 19 residues. Trimming at V came to 5 bases and at J to 4 bases, leaving 19 bases not matched to a gene. The V gene's germline CDR1 is LNHDA and CDR2 SQIVND (reference sequence). CDR3 DNA (partial): TGTGCCAGTAGTCCGGACCTTAGGACAGGGGGCAACTTAGGGTACGAG. Translated: CASSPDLRTGGNLGYE. The CDR3 in its entirety is CASSPDLRTGGNLGYEQYF.

This clone has at least ten counts. Sequencing ends 3 residues short of the CDR3 end; the germline J gene provides the rest. V is TRBV5-1 and J is TRBJ2-2, with 9 bases lining up with TRBD1. This CDR3 has 15 residues. J gave up 4 bases and V 3 bases, and 4 bases lay outside the gene matches. Germline-derived CDR1 and CDR2 are SGHRS and YFSETQ. Partial CDR3 DNA: TGCGCCAGCAGCTCCGGGACAGGGTCCACCGGGGAG. This sequence encodes CASSSGTGSTGE. The full CDR3 protein is CASSSGTGSTGELFF.

This clone was counted at least ten times. The CDR3 end falls 3 residues outside the read, so it is completed with the germline J gene. The V gene is TRBV18, the J gene TRBJ1-4; weak D call: TRBD1 (5 bases). Looked up from germline, CDR1 is KGHSH and CDR2 is LQKENI. Trimming stripped 3 bases from V and 8 bases from J, with 10 bases between. This CDR3 region has 13 residues. Partial CDR3 DNA: TGTGCCAGCTCACCCGTGGGGCGAGAAAAA. It encodes CASSPVGREK. The whole CDR3 protein reads CASSPVGREKLFF.

This clone was seen a handful of times. The observed sequence ends 3 residues before the CDR3 terminus, with the missing tail filled in from the germline J gene. V usage is TRBV7-8 and J usage is TRBJ2-7; D gene ambiguous. V lost 5 bases and J lost 2, with 4 bases in between. This CDR3 is 11 amino acids long. CDR1 SGHVS and CDR2 FQNEAQ come from the germline V gene. Incomplete CDR3 DNA: TGTGCCAGCAGCCCGGCCTACGAG. It yields the protein CASSPAYE. The full CDR3 reads CASSPAYEQYF.

This clone was observed a few times. The read terminates 3 residues before the CDR3 end, so the remaining end is supplied by the germline J gene. The chain uses TRBV7-9 and TRBJ2-3; possibly TRBD1 for D (6 bases). Trimming removed 10 bases at V and 5 bases at J, with 16 bases between. This CDR3 has 13 residues. Germline V gene data show CDR1 as SEHNR and CDR2 as FQNEAQ (reference sequence). The CDR3 bases that were read are TGTGCCAAGGGACATACGGCTCAAGATACG. Its protein product is CAKGHTAQDT. The full CDR3 protein reads CAKGHTAQDTQYF.

Many counts were recorded for this clone. The CDR3 end falls 3 residues outside the read, so it is completed with the germline J gene. This chain connects TRBV7-2 to TRBJ1-2; TRBD1 matches at 8 bases. This CDR3 is 14 amino acids long. Germline CDR1 and CDR2: SGHTA and FQGNSA. Germline trimming cut 4 bases from V and 5 bases from J; bases unmatched to any gene: 6. This chain's CDR3 is CASSSDRGPYGYTF. The DNA read from the CDR3 is TGTGCCAGCAGCTCCGACAGGGGCCCATATGGC.

To note about this clone: Read coverage stops 3 residues before the CDR3 terminus; the germline J gene supplies the remainder. The sample holds other DNA sequences that translate to the same CDR3. The chain carries TRBV19 and TRBJ1-2; D uncertain. CDR1 LNHDA and CDR2 SQIVND come from the germline V gene (reference sequence). The CDR3 sequence is 12 residues long. V gave up 11 bases and J gave up 1 base, with 11 bases separating them. The CDR3 reads CAGRGGNYGYTF. The sequenced part of the CDR3 DNA is TGTGCCGGCCGAGGCGGTAACTATGGC.

On this clone: The observed sequence ends 3 residues before the CDR3 terminus, with the missing tail filled in from the germline J gene. The gene calls are TRBV7-2 and TRBJ1-1, with D unresolved. Between the trimmed V and J ends, which lost 1 base and 2 bases, there was a span of 11 bases. This CDR3 region has 15 residues. Germline V CDR1 and CDR2: SGHTA, FQGNSA. The CDR3 sequence is CASSLVIKRNTEAFF. The DNA read from the CDR3 is TGTGCCAGCAGCTTAGTAATAAAGCGAAACACTGAA.

This clone was detected many times. The read stops 3 residues short of the end of the CDR3; the missing end is completed from the germline J gene. The chain has TRBV18 and TRBJ2-1, with 9 bases identical to TRBD2. Trimming cost V 2 bases and J 6 bases; bases outside gene matches: 5. The CDR3 totals 15 residues. CDR1 and CDR2 from the germline V gene are KGHSH and LQKENI. The CDR3 bases that were read are TGTGCCAGCTCACCAGCGGGAGGGTTAAGCAATGAG. This codes for CASSPAGGLSNE. The whole CDR3 region reads CASSPAGGLSNEQFF. Drawing the rest from reference TRBV18 and TRBJ2-1, the complete variable domain is NAGVMQNPRHLVRRRGQEARLRCSPMKGHSHVYWYRQLPEEGLKFMVYLQKENIIDESGMPKERFSAEFPKEGPSILRIQQVVRGDSAAYFCASSPAGGLSNEQFFGPGTRLTVL.

Remarks on this clone: The observed sequence ends 3 residues before the CDR3 terminus, with the missing tail filled in from the germline J gene. The rearrangement links TRBV2 to TRBJ1-3; D not certain. The CDR3 covers 14 residues. The germline CDR1 and CDR2 sequences are SNHLY and FYNNEI. The V end lost 6 bases, the J end lost 0 bases, and 9 bases lay between the germline ends. The CDR3 bases that were read are TGTGCCAGCAGCAGTCGAAGCTCTGGAAACACC. It codes for CASSSRSSGNT. The complete CDR3 protein is CASSSRSSGNTIYF.

Ten or more counts support this clone. The read terminates 3 residues before the CDR3 end, so the remaining end is supplied by the germline J gene. The genes are TRBV11-2 and TRBJ2-2; no clear D gene. V gave up 0 bases and J gave up 5 bases, with 7 bases separating them. Looked up from germline, CDR1 is SGHAT and CDR2 is FQNNGV. This CDR3 contains 14 residues. The sequenced CDR3 bases are TGTGCCAGCAGCTTAGAGCCGCGGACCGGGGAG. Its protein is CASSLEPRTGE. The full CDR3 protein is CASSLEPRTGELFF.

This clone was seen only a few times. The read stops 3 residues short of the end of the CDR3; the missing end is completed from the germline J gene. Within the sample, other DNA sequences also encode this same CDR3. The V call is TRBV7-3, the J call TRBJ2-1; 8 nucleotides match TRBD2. Trimming removed 5 bases from V and 5 bases from J; junction bases left unmatched: 2. This CDR3 is built from 13 residues. Germline values: CDR1 SGHTA, CDR2 FQGTGA. CDR3 in amino acids: CASSLAGDNEQFF. The sequenced CDR3 bases are TGTGCCAGCAGCCTAGCGGGCGACAATGAG.

For this clone: From the germline J gene comes the end of the CDR3, since the read stops 3 residues before it. The chain recombines TRBV19 with TRBJ2-2; 8 nucleotides agree with TRBD1. Germline CDR1 and CDR2: LNHDA and SQIVND (reference sequence). CDR3 length equals 16 residues. V lost 6 bases and J lost 1; bases outside the gene matches: 7. The CDR3 bases that were read are TGTGCCAGTAGGATGACAGGGGTATGGAACACCGGGGAG. Residues: CASRMTGVWNTGE. The whole CDR3 protein is CASRMTGVWNTGELFF. Using reference TRBV19 and TRBJ2-2 for the parts outside the CDR3, the full variable domain is DGGITQSPKYLFRKEGQNVTLSCEQNLNHDAMYWYRQDPGQGLRLIYYSQIVNDFQKGDIAEGYSVSREKKESFPLTVTSAQKNPTAFYLCASRMTGVWNTGELFFGEGSRLTVL.